Sequencing of this T cell receptor beta chain was carried out in a study of T-cell memory formation after mild COVID-19. Study details: TCR clusters were largely donor specific.

Findings of the study overall: Among clones contracting day 15 to 85, CD4/CD8 was balanced, whereas later expanders leaned CD4+. A subset of responding clones appeared in pre-infection memory, suggesting cross-reactive memory joined.

In regard to this clonotype: Its matching antigen is unknown.

The authors produced TCR alpha and TCR beta cDNA libraries with sample barcodes and UMIs by 5'RACE using constant-segment primers. TCRdb used MiXCR to reprocess the 5' RACE reads, holding one entry per CDR3 protein. The table includes roughly 370,000 distinct CDR3 sequences, about 15% detected once. The sequence was collected from a man aged 18-30 years who had mild COVID-19 (a few samples of this study predate the infection). Cell type and time point are not known. Material: PBMCs or a T cell subset sorted from them (not recorded which).

CDR3 in DNA: TGTGCCAGCTGCAGGGTATCGAGGCCCCAGCATTTT. Its protein product is CASCRVSRPQHF. This rearrangement joins TRBV12-3 or TRBV12-4 to TRBJ1-5, with D possibly matching TRBD1 (5 bases). The length of the CDR3 is 12 residues. Trimming cost V 8 bases and J 9 bases, with 14 bases left between them.